The rows below give T cell receptor beta chains drawn from one sample of a study of shared clonotypes between healthy human individuals. Assay: immunoSEQ multiplex PCR; the TCRdb copy retains only in-frame clones and omits some. The data hold 2,100,000 or so clones, with approximately 96% observed a single time. Material: naive CD4+ T cells sorted from blood. All receptors derive from a man between 18 and 29 years old in good health. Both conserved end residues are part of each CDR3. A D gene is named only where the DNA matches it firmly. Where a row states a size, it is once, few, many or the class of an expanded clone; other rows omit it.

d_gene: .
v_gene: TRBV4-1
abundance: .
len: 14
j_gene: TRBJ1-1
CDR3aa: CASSQDVGWAEAFF
CDR3nt: TGCGCCAGCAGCCAAGATGTGGGGTGGGCTGAAGCTTTCTTT

d_gene: .
v_gene: TRBV7-2
abundance: .
len: 14
j_gene: TRBJ1-2
CDR3aa: CASSLGMVGYGYTF
CDR3nt: TGTGCCAGCAGCTTAGGGATGGTGGGCTATGGCTACACCTTC

d_gene: TRBD1
v_gene: TRBV30
abundance: .
len: 15
j_gene: TRBJ1-6
CDR3aa: CAWSPVDRVRSPLHF
CDR3nt: TGTGCCTGGAGCCCCGTCGACAGGGTCAGGTCACCCCTCCACTTT

d_gene: .
v_gene: TRBV6-5
abundance: .
len: 14
j_gene: TRBJ2-5
CDR3aa: CASSYSPTEETQYF
CDR3nt: TGTGCCAGCAGTTACTCTCCTACTGAAGAGACCCAGTACTTC

d_gene: TRBD1
v_gene: TRBV4-2
abundance: .
len: 16
j_gene: TRBJ2-7
CDR3aa: CASSQDGDSFSEKQYF
CDR3nt: TGTGCCAGCAGCCAAGACGGGGACAGCTTTTCGGAAAAGCAGTACTTC

d_gene: .
v_gene: TRBV7-9
abundance: .
len: 14
j_gene: TRBJ1-4
CDR3aa: CASSLALDNEKLFF
CDR3nt: TGTGCCAGCAGCTTAGCGCTTGATAATGAAAAACTGTTTTTT

d_gene: TRBD1
v_gene: TRBV28
abundance: .
len: 14
j_gene: TRBJ1-5
CDR3aa: CASSIGQGGQPQHF
CDR3nt: TGTGCCAGCAGTATCGGACAGGGGGGTCAGCCCCAGCATTTT

d_gene: TRBD2
v_gene: TRBV10-1
abundance: few
len: 16
j_gene: TRBJ2-2
CDR3aa: CASSTGLAGPTGELFF
CDR3nt: TGCGCCAGCAGTACGGGACTAGCGGGACCCACCGGGGAGCTGTTTTTT

d_gene: .
v_gene: TRBV28
abundance: .
len: 11
j_gene: TRBJ2-1
CDR3aa: CASGLYNEQFF
CDR3nt: TGTGCCAGCGGACTATACAATGAGCAGTTCTTC

d_gene: TRBD2
v_gene: TRBV6-5
abundance: .
len: 15
j_gene: TRBJ2-3
CDR3aa: CASSFSGTGTDTQYF
CDR3nt: TGTGCCAGCAGTTTTAGCGGGACGGGCACAGATACGCAGTATTTT

d_gene: .
v_gene: TRBV18
abundance: once
len: 13
j_gene: TRBJ2-5
CDR3aa: CASSPVGQETQYF
CDR3nt: TGTGCCAGCTCACCGGTCGGGCAAGAGACCCAGTACTTC

d_gene: TRBD2
v_gene: TRBV10-2
abundance: .
len: 16
j_gene: TRBJ2-1
CDR3aa: CASSERLAGGSDEQFF
CDR3nt: TGCGCCAGCAGTGAGCGGCTAGCGGGAGGGTCGGATGAGCAGTTCTTC

d_gene: .
v_gene: TRBV6-5
abundance: few
len: 14
j_gene: TRBJ1-2
CDR3aa: CASFGGTGVYGYTF
CDR3nt: TGTGCCAGCTTTGGGGGCACGGGTGTCTATGGCTACACCTTC

d_gene: .
v_gene: TRBV18
abundance: .
len: 16
j_gene: TRBJ1-1
CDR3aa: CASSPKEGVQNTEAFF
CDR3nt: TGTGCCAGCTCACCAAAGGAGGGGGTTCAGAACACTGAAGCTTTCTTT

d_gene: .
v_gene: TRBV27
abundance: .
len: 13
j_gene: TRBJ2-7
CDR3aa: CASSLVGGYEQYF
CDR3nt: TGTGCCAGCAGTTTAGTAGGGGGCTACGAGCAGTACTTC

d_gene: TRBD2
v_gene: TRBV10-3
abundance: once
len: 15
j_gene: TRBJ2-5
CDR3aa: CAISELAGGHETQYF
CDR3nt: TGTGCCATCAGTGAACTAGCGGGAGGTCATGAGACCCAGTACTTC

d_gene: TRBD2
v_gene: TRBV2
abundance: .
len: 14
j_gene: TRBJ2-5
CDR3aa: CASRLAGGGETQYF
CDR3nt: TGTGCCAGCAGGCTAGCGGGAGGGGGAGAGACCCAGTACTTC

d_gene: .
v_gene: TRBV18
abundance: .
len: 16
j_gene: TRBJ1-6
CDR3aa: CASSPRNTDDNSPLHF
CDR3nt: TGTGCCAGCTCACCAAGAAACACGGATGATAATTCACCCCTCCACTTT

d_gene: .
v_gene: TRBV9
abundance: .
len: 16
j_gene: TRBJ1-2
CDR3aa: CASSVESGAYNYGYTF
CDR3nt: TGTGCCAGCAGCGTAGAATCAGGAGCTTATAACTATGGCTACACCTTC

d_gene: TRBD1
v_gene: TRBV10-3
abundance: .
len: 13
j_gene: TRBJ1-2
CDR3aa: CAIGGQGNYGYTF
CDR3nt: TGTGCCATTGGGGGACAGGGGAACTATGGCTACACCTTC

d_gene: TRBD2
v_gene: TRBV6-5
abundance: .
len: 15
j_gene: TRBJ2-1
CDR3aa: CASRRGSGGDNEQFF
CDR3nt: TGTGCCAGCAGGCGAGGTAGCGGGGGGGACAATGAGCAGTTCTTC

d_gene: .
v_gene: TRBV28
abundance: .
len: 14
j_gene: TRBJ1-1
CDR3aa: CASSFSDRNTEAFF
CDR3nt: TGTGCCAGCAGTTTCTCGGACAGGAACACTGAAGCTTTCTTT

d_gene: .
v_gene: TRBV19
abundance: .
len: 14
j_gene: TRBJ1-4
CDR3aa: CASSAGQGLGKLFF
CDR3nt: TGTGCCAGTAGTGCAGGGCAGGGTCTCGGAAAACTGTTTTTT

d_gene: .
v_gene: TRBV7-2
abundance: .
len: 14
j_gene: TRBJ2-2
CDR3aa: CASSFNPGAGELFF
CDR3nt: TGTGCCAGCAGCTTTAACCCTGGCGCCGGGGAGCTGTTTTTT

d_gene: .
v_gene: TRBV30
abundance: .
len: 17
j_gene: TRBJ1-2
CDR3aa: CAWSVPQGNPKNYGYTF
CDR3nt: TGTGCCTGGAGTGTACCCCAGGGTAATCCGAAAAACTATGGCTACACCTTC

d_gene: TRBD1
v_gene: TRBV18
abundance: .
len: 17
j_gene: TRBJ2-7
CDR3aa: CASSPFQIRTGRYEQYF
CDR3nt: TGTGCCAGCTCACCATTTCAGATCCGGACAGGACGCTACGAGCAGTACTTC

d_gene: .
v_gene: TRBV7-6
abundance: .
len: 15
j_gene: TRBJ2-3
CDR3aa: CASSFTGAGTDTQYF
CDR3nt: TGTGCCAGCAGCTTCACGGGGGCTGGTACAGATACGCAGTATTTT

d_gene: .
v_gene: TRBV6-5
abundance: once
len: 15
j_gene: TRBJ2-3
CDR3aa: CASSSWGAGTDTQYF
CDR3nt: TGTGCCAGCAGTTCATGGGGGGCAGGCACAGATACGCAGTATTTT

d_gene: TRBD2
v_gene: TRBV10-3
abundance: .
len: 16
j_gene: TRBJ2-7
CDR3aa: CAISSGLAGGSYEQYF
CDR3nt: TGTGCCATCAGCTCAGGACTAGCGGGGGGCTCCTACGAGCAGTACTTC

d_gene: .
v_gene: TRBV7-9
abundance: .
len: 13
j_gene: TRBJ2-4
CDR3aa: CASTRIQGNIQYF
CDR3nt: TGTGCCAGCACCCGAATTCAGGGAAACATTCAGTACTTC

d_gene: .
v_gene: TRBV9
abundance: .
len: 20
j_gene: TRBJ2-1
CDR3aa: CASSVRPGQVAGFSYNEQFF
CDR3nt: TGTGCCAGCAGCGTAAGACCGGGACAGGTAGCGGGATTCTCCTACAATGAGCAGTTCTTC

d_gene: TRBD1
v_gene: TRBV5-1
abundance: .
len: 13
j_gene: TRBJ1-1
CDR3aa: CASSQGGTTEAFF
CDR3nt: TGCGCCAGCAGTCAGGGGGGAACCACTGAAGCTTTCTTT

d_gene: TRBD1
v_gene: TRBV6-1
abundance: .
len: 15
j_gene: TRBJ2-7
CDR3aa: CASRTSQGNFYEQYF
CDR3nt: TGTGCCAGCAGAACCTCACAGGGGAATTTTTACGAGCAGTACTTC

d_gene: TRBD1
v_gene: TRBV2
abundance: .
len: 15
j_gene: TRBJ1-2
CDR3aa: CASSGQGDGVSGYTF
CDR3nt: TGTGCCAGCAGTGGTCAGGGGGATGGAGTAAGTGGCTACACCTTC

d_gene: .
v_gene: TRBV2
abundance: .
len: 13
j_gene: TRBJ2-7
CDR3aa: CASRGSSFHEQYF
CDR3nt: TGTGCCAGCAGGGGGTCCAGTTTTCACGAGCAGTACTTC

d_gene: TRBD2
v_gene: TRBV5-1
abundance: .
len: 15
j_gene: TRBJ2-2
CDR3aa: CASSTSGGGTGELFF
CDR3nt: TGCGCCAGCAGCACCAGCGGGGGTGGCACCGGGGAGCTGTTTTTT

d_gene: .
v_gene: TRBV5-6
abundance: .
len: 15
j_gene: TRBJ2-1
CDR3aa: CASSPSASRGDEQFF
CDR3nt: TGTGCCAGCAGCCCCTCGGCTAGCAGGGGGGATGAGCAGTTCTTC

d_gene: .
v_gene: TRBV7-8
abundance: .
len: 16
j_gene: TRBJ2-5
CDR3aa: CASSFYRRQAQETQYF
CDR3nt: TGTGCCAGCAGCTTTTATCGGAGACAGGCCCAAGAGACCCAGTACTTC

d_gene: .
v_gene: TRBV7-9
abundance: .
len: 16
j_gene: TRBJ1-5
CDR3aa: CASSLEQGMGYQPQHF
CDR3nt: TGTGCCAGCAGCTTAGAGCAGGGAATGGGCTATCAGCCCCAGCATTTT

d_gene: .
v_gene: TRBV5-1
abundance: few
len: 13
j_gene: TRBJ1-2
CDR3aa: CASSLSQNYGYTF
CDR3nt: TGCGCCAGCAGCTTGAGCCAGAACTATGGCTACACCTTC

d_gene: TRBD1
v_gene: TRBV18
abundance: .
len: 14
j_gene: TRBJ1-2
CDR3aa: CASSLRDRDYGYTF
CDR3nt: TGTGCCAGCTCACTACGGGACAGGGACTATGGCTACACCTTC

d_gene: .
v_gene: TRBV9
abundance: .
len: 14
j_gene: TRBJ1-2
CDR3aa: CASSADRQNYGYTF
CDR3nt: TGTGCCAGCAGCGCGGACAGACAGAACTATGGCTACACCTTC

d_gene: TRBD2
v_gene: TRBV6-1
abundance: .
len: 15
j_gene: TRBJ2-3
CDR3aa: CASSEGGGARDTQYF
CDR3nt: TGTGCCAGCAGTGAAGGCGGGGGGGCGAGGGATACGCAGTATTTT

d_gene: .
v_gene: TRBV18
abundance: .
len: 13
j_gene: TRBJ1-1
CDR3aa: CASSPTPGGEAFF
CDR3nt: TGTGCCAGCTCCCCTACCCCGGGGGGTGAAGCTTTCTTT

d_gene: .
v_gene: TRBV20-1
abundance: .
len: 11
j_gene: TRBJ2-3
CDR3aa: CSAKVADTQYF
CDR3nt: TGCAGTGCTAAGGTGGCAGATACGCAGTATTTT

d_gene: .
v_gene: TRBV6-1
abundance: .
len: 13
j_gene: TRBJ2-2
CDR3aa: CASGAGLIGELFF
CDR3nt: TGTGCCAGCGGGGCAGGGTTGATCGGGGAGCTGTTTTTT